The rows below give T cell receptor beta chains drawn from one sample of a study of cytomegalovirus exposure and HLA in healthy donors. Generated by immunoSEQ multiplex PCR, the TCRdb table keeps only in-frame clones and is missing some. The sample has some 130,000 clones, approximately 61% seen once. Sequenced material: PBMCs. These TCRs come from a human donor in good health. Each CDR3 is given with its conserved first and last residue. D genes are given only for firm matches. For some rows the clone size is stated as once, few or many, or as a class when expanded; others skip it.

d_call clone_size j_call v_call cdr3_nt cdr3_aa
. . TRBJ1-1 TRBV29-1 TGCAGCGTTGTGGTCAGGGCTGAAGCTTTCTTT CSVVVRAEAFF
. . TRBJ1-5 TRBV9 TGTGCCAGCAGCGCCCGGACTGATCAGCCCCAGCATTTT CASSARTDQPQHF
. . TRBJ2-7 TRBV27 TGTGCCAGCAGTCGACAGGTGACGCTCTCCTACGAGCAGTACTTC CASSRQVTLSYEQYF
TRBD2 . TRBJ2-3 TRBV11-3 TGTGCCAGCAGCTCAGGCGGGAGGACGACAGATACGCAGTATTTT CASSSGGRTTDTQYF
TRBD1 . TRBJ2-1 TRBV6-5 TGTGCCAGCAGTTACTCGGGACAGGGAACCTACAATGAGCAGTTCTTC CASSYSGQGTYNEQFF
. . TRBJ2-6 TRBV11-3 TGTGCCAGCAGCCCCGGGGCAGGGGCTGGGGCCAACGTCCTGACTTTC CASSPGAGAGANVLTF
. . TRBJ2-5 TRBV19 TGTGCCAGTTCGGAGCGAGAGACCCAGTACTTC CASSERETQYF
. . TRBJ1-2 TRBV27 TGTGCCAGCGGAGGGAGAGGGGGCTACACCTTC CASGGRGGYTF
TRBD1 . TRBJ2-5 TRBV5-1 TGCGCCAGCAGCTTGGGGCAAACCGGGACAGGGCAAGAGACCCAGTACTTC CASSLGQTGTGQETQYF
TRBD2 . TRBJ2-5 TRBV5-1 TGCGCCAGCAGCTCAACGGGGGGTGAAGAGACCCAGTACTTC CASSSTGGEETQYF
TRBD1 . TRBJ1-1 TRBV4-1 TGCGCCAGCAGCCCCGGGGACAGTAACACTGAAGCTTTCTTT CASSPGDSNTEAFF
. . TRBJ1-4 TRBV5-1 TGCGCCAGCAGCAAAGCCGGGGGTGAAAAACTGTTTTTT CASSKAGGEKLFF
. . TRBJ2-2 TRBV7-2 TGTGCCAGCAGCCTGACTAATACAGGGTTCGGCGGGGAGCTGTTTTTT CASSLTNTGFGGELFF
TRBD1 . TRBJ2-2 TRBV27 TGTGCCAGCAGTTATCAGGGGGCCCCCACCGGGGAGCTGTTTTTT CASSYQGAPTGELFF
TRBD2 . TRBJ2-7 TRBV4-2 TGTGCCAGCAGCTATGGGAGGGCTAGCGGGACCTACGAGCAGTACTTC CASSYGRASGTYEQYF
TRBD2 . TRBJ2-7 TRBV5-4 TGTGCCAGCAGCACTAGCGGGCAAAAATACGAGCAGTACTTC CASSTSGQKYEQYF
TRBD1 once TRBJ1-5 TRBV27 TGTGCCAGCAGTTGGGGACAGGCCAATCAGCCCCAGCATTTT CASSWGQANQPQHF
. few TRBJ2-7 TRBV2 TGTGCCAGCAGTGTCGGGGACATCTCCTACGAGCAGTACTTC CASSVGDISYEQYF
. . TRBJ2-5 TRBV4-1 TGCGCCAGCAGCCTGCGCTCCCAAGAGACCCAGTACTTC CASSLRSQETQYF
. . TRBJ2-5 TRBV4-3 TGCGCCAGCAGCCAAGGGTGGGGTAAGGGAGAGGCCCAGTACTTC CASSQGWGKGEAQYF
TRBD1 . TRBJ1-5 TRBV2 TGTGCCAGCAGAGACAGGGGAGAGGGTCAGCCCCAGCATTTT CASRDRGEGQPQHF
. . TRBJ1-4 TRBV10-2 TGCGCCACCCCACTGGGTCTTCTAGACAATGAAAAACTGTTTTTT CATPLGLLDNEKLFF
TRBD2 . TRBJ2-1 TRBV28 TGTGCCAGCAGTTTCCCTGGACTAGCGGGAGATTTTAAGGGAGACGTCCATGAGCAGTTCTTC CASSFPGLAGDFKGDVHEQFF
TRBD2 few TRBJ2-5 TRBV2 TGTGCCAGCAGTGCGTCTAGCGGGAGGAGCCCTAGCCAAGAGACCCAGTACTTC CASSASSGRSPSQETQYF
TRBD1 . TRBJ2-5 TRBV9 TGTGCCAGCAGCGTAGAGACAGGGGGATTCCAAGAGACCCAGTACTTC CASSVETGGFQETQYF
TRBD1 . TRBJ2-7 TRBV27 TGTGCCAGCAGTCGACAGGGCCTCTCCTACGAGCAGTACTTC CASSRQGLSYEQYF
TRBD1 . TRBJ2-1 TRBV28 TGTGCCAGCAGTTTCCGACAGGGGTCCTACAATGAGCAGTTCTTC CASSFRQGSYNEQFF
TRBD1 few TRBJ1-1 TRBV29-1 TGCAGCGTTGGAGGACAGGGAGGACCTGAAGCTTTCTTT CSVGGQGGPEAFF
TRBD2 . TRBJ2-2 TRBV29-1 TGCAGCGCAGGACTAGCGAGCACCGGGGAGCTGTTTTTT CSAGLASTGELFF
. . TRBJ1-4 TRBV2 TGTGCCAGCAGAATTGGGGAGATTAATGAAAAACTGTTTTTT CASRIGEINEKLFF
TRBD1 . TRBJ2-2 TRBV19 TGTGCCAGTAGCTCGGACAGGGGTTACACCGGGGAGCTGTTTTTT CASSSDRGYTGELFF
. few TRBJ1-1 TRBV4-2 TGTGCCAGCAGCCCCGAGGGTACAATAGACACTGAAGCTTTCTTT CASSPEGTIDTEAFF
. . TRBJ2-5 TRBV15 TGTGCCACCAGCAGAGTACCGGGGGTGGTGGAGACCCAGTACTTC CATSRVPGVVETQYF
. . TRBJ1-1 TRBV18 TGTGCCAGCTCACCACTCAGGGCTGAGTCTGAAGCTTTCTTT CASSPLRAESEAFF
. . TRBJ1-2 TRBV2 TGTGCCAGCAGCGACGCGGCAGTTCTGTATCGTGGCTACACCTTC CASSDAAVLYRGYTF
TRBD2 . TRBJ2-5 TRBV9 TGTGCCAGCAGCGTATGGTCGGGGGGGGCGCCGGAAGAGACCCAGTACTTC CASSVWSGGAPEETQYF
TRBD2 . TRBJ2-1 TRBV28 TGTGCCAGCAGTTCCCGGGGGGAGGAGTTCTTC CASSSRGEEFF
TRBD2 . TRBJ2-5 TRBV5-1 TGCGCCAGCAGCTTTAGCGGGGGAGGAGGAGAGACCCAGTACTTC CASSFSGGGGETQYF